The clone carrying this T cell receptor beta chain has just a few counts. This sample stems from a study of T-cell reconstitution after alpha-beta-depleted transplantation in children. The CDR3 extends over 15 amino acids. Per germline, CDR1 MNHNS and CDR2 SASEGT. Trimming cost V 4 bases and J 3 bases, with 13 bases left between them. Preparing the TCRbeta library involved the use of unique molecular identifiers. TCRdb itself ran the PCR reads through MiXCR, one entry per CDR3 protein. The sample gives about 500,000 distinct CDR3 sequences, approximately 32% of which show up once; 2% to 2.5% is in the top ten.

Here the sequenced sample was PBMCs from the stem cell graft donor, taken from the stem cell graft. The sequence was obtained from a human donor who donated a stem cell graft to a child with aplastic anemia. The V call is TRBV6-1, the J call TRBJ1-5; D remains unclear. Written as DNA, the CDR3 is TGTGCCAGCAGTGTAGTCGGCAGGAACAATCAGCCCCAGCATTTT. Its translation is CASSVVGRNNQPQHF.